The 18 T cell receptor beta chains in this list originate from one sample, sequenced in a study of identical twins. MiXCR, run by TCRdb on the 5' RACE reads, gives a single entry per CDR3 protein. This table has 200,000 to 250,000 distinct CDR3 sequences, less than 8% appearing once. The same sample was also used in a study of yellow fever vaccine responses in identical twins.

Sequencing input: memory (CD45RO+) T cells sorted from blood. These receptors were collected from a woman between 18 and 29 years old in good health.

This clonotype showed up many times. The DNA for the CDR3 is TGTGCCAGCAGCTTACCGAACACCGGGGAGCTGTTTTTT. Translated: CASSLPNTGELFF. This chain joins TRBV7-6 and TRBJ2-2; D gene ambiguous. This CDR3 has 13 amino acids. The germline gives CDR1 SGHVS, CDR2 FNYEAQ. The V end was cut by 2 bases, the J end by 0 bases, with 1 base between.

This clonotype was found a few times. The gene calls are TRBV28 and TRBJ2-2, with D possibly matching TRBD2 (5 bases). The CDR3 runs 12 residues. Trimming pared 6 bases from V and 13 bases from J, leaving 15 bases between. CDR1 MDHEN and CDR2 SYDVKM come from the germline V gene. The CDR3 region has the DNA TGTGCCAGCAGCCAAACCCCGGGATCGCTGTTTTTT. This encodes CASSQTPGSLFF.

This clonotype has only a few counts. V gene TRBV20-1 combines with J gene TRBJ2-3, with D maybe TRBD2 (5 bases). Germline V gene sequence: CDR1 DFQATT, CDR2 SNEGSKA (reference sequence). This CDR3 has 17 residues. V gave up 6 bases and J gave up 2 bases, with 24 bases separating them. The CDR3: CSADSQISGRATDTQYF. CDR3 in DNA: TGCAGTGCCGATTCGCAAATTTCGGGAAGGGCCACAGATACGCAGTATTTT.

This clonotype occurred many times. The chain uses TRBV7-2 and TRBJ2-3, with D tentatively TRBD2 (7 bases). Trimming shortened V by 1 base and J by 0 bases, and 11 bases separated the two germline ends. The germline V gene encodes CDR1 SGHTA and CDR2 FQGNSA. The CDR3 sequence is 16 residues long. CDR3 loop: CASSLVGGPSTDTQYF. CDR3 DNA: TGTGCCAGCAGCTTAGTCGGGGGGCCTAGCACAGATACGCAGTATTTT.

The V call is TRBV12-3 or TRBV12-4, the J call TRBJ2-7; 8 positions match TRBD2. The CDR3 runs 15 residues. The junction had 11 bases not matched to a gene; V was cut back by 8 bases and J by 2 bases. The CDR3 region is CASSSGRGATYEQYF. CDR3 in DNA: TGTGCCAGCTCCTCGGGGCGGGGGGCTACCTACGAGCAGTACTTC.

V gene TRBV5-1 combines with J gene TRBJ2-5; D perhaps matches TRBD1 (6 bases). The germline V gene encodes CDR1 SGHRS and CDR2 YFSETQ. V was cut by 4 bases and J by 5 bases, with 12 bases left in between. The CDR3 length is 13 residues. The DNA for the CDR3 is TGCGCCAGCAGCCATAATAGGGGGGAGACCCAGTACTTC. This codes for CASSHNRGETQYF.

This clonotype was seen only a few times. This chain joins TRBV20-1 and TRBJ2-5; D may be TRBD1 (5 bases). The CDR3 extends over 12 amino acids. Trimming took 6 bases from V and 3 from J, leaving 11 bases between them. Looked up from germline, CDR1 is DFQATT and CDR2 is SNEGSKA (reference sequence). The CDR3 bases are TGCAGTGCCTGGGGCAGTGAAGAGACCCAGTACTTC. Translation: CSAWGSEETQYF.

This clonotype was found many times. The V call is TRBV6-5, the J call TRBJ2-2; D remains unclear. CDR3 length: 14 residues. Germline values: CDR1 MNHEY, CDR2 SVGAGI. The V gene lost 0 bases and the J gene lost 4 bases, with 6 bases spanning the gap. Here the CDR3 reads CASSYSPRTGELFF. In DNA, the CDR3 is TGTGCCAGCAGTTACTCCCCCCGCACCGGGGAGCTGTTTTTT.

The sample holds a few counts of this clonotype. In DNA, the CDR3 is TGTGCCAGCTCACCGGCCGGGACAGCCTACAATGAGCAGTTCTTC. Its translation: CASSPAGTAYNEQFF. V and J are TRBV18 and TRBJ2-1, with 7 bases lining up with TRBD1. The CDR3 length is 15 residues. Germline lookup yields CDR1 KGHSH and CDR2 LQKENI. V shed 3 bases, J shed 2 bases, and the junction held 4 bases outside the gene matches.

This chain connects TRBV4-3 to TRBJ2-1; 12 nucleotides agree with TRBD2. The CDR3 covers 17 residues. Germline CDR1 is LGHNA and CDR2 is YSLEER. Trimming took 0 bases from V and 6 from J; bases not matched to a gene: 6. The CDR3: CASSQDAGLAGSNEQFF. The CDR3 DNA reads TGCGCCAGCAGCCAAGATGCAGGACTAGCGGGATCCAATGAGCAGTTCTTC.

The rearrangement joins TRBV23-1 to TRBJ1-2; D unresolved. TRBV23-1 is assigned to the ORF class and has an uncertain function. The CDR3 runs 13 residues. The V gene lost 0 bases and the J gene lost 8 bases, with 10 bases spanning the gap. CDR3: CASSQSREGGYTF. The DNA for the CDR3 is TGCGCCAGCAGTCAATCGAGGGAAGGGGGCTACACCTTC.

The rearrangement links TRBV7-8 to TRBJ2-3; no firm D call. V lost 5 bases to trimming and J lost 6 bases, with 21 bases between them. The CDR3 consists of 16 residues. Germline lookup yields CDR1 SGHVS and CDR2 FQNEAQ. CDR3 sequence reads: CASSHQRGILPDTQYF. The CDR3 DNA reads as TGTGCCAGCAGCCACCAACGAGGCATCCTGCCGGATACGCAGTATTTT.

Many counts were recorded for this clonotype. The chain combines TRBV12-3 or TRBV12-4 with TRBJ2-5; TRBD2 is a possible D gene (6 bases). The CDR3 covers 14 residues. V lost 0 bases and J 4 bases, leaving 9 bases between the germline ends. CDR3 coding DNA: TGTGCCAGCAGTTTAGCGATTAGCGGAGAGACCCAGTACTTC. Its translation: CASSLAISGETQYF.

This chain links TRBV12-3 or TRBV12-4 with TRBJ2-1; no clear D gene. Deletions cut 5 bases from V and 4 bases from J, with 9 bases between. This CDR3 is 13 amino acids long. The CDR3 loop reads CASSPDIYNEQFF. CDR3 nucleotide sequence: TGTGCCAGCAGTCCCGACATTTACAATGAGCAGTTCTTC.

This chain connects TRBV20-1 to TRBJ2-6; D gene unclear. The germline gives CDR1 DFQATT, CDR2 SNEGSKA (reference sequence). V lost 3 bases and J 1 base, leaving 13 bases between the germline ends. The CDR3 consists of 16 residues. The CDR3 region is CSASNKTRSGANVLTF. The CDR3 DNA reads TGCAGTGCTAGTAATAAGACCCGGTCTGGGGCCAACGTCCTGACTTTC.

This clonotype was observed many times. This chain connects TRBV7-9 to TRBJ2-1, with 11 bases fitting TRBD2. The CDR3 totals 16 residues. Trimming at V came to 1 base and at J to 9 bases, leaving 8 bases not matched to a gene. CDR1 SEHNR and CDR2 FQNEAQ come from the germline V gene (reference sequence). The CDR3 DNA reads as TGTGCCAGCAGCTTAGATCCCGTACTAGCGGGGGTTGAGCAGTTCTTC. Translating it yields CASSLDPVLAGVEQFF.

This clonotype occurred many times. The rearrangement links TRBV24-1 to TRBJ2-5; 8 bases agree with TRBD1. Unmatched junction bases numbered 5, after V lost 1 base and J lost 5 bases. CDR1 is KGHDR, CDR2 SFDVKD, per germline. The CDR3 is 15 residues long. The CDR3 loop reads CATSDFGTGVETQYF. The DNA of the CDR3 is TGTGCCACCAGTGATTTCGGGACAGGAGTTGAGACCCAGTACTTC.

The V call is TRBV4-2, the J call TRBJ2-1, with 9 bases that match TRBD2. The CDR3 runs to 17 residues. Germline V gene sequence: CDR1 LGHNA, CDR2 YNFKEQ. The junction had 6 bases not matched to a gene; V was cut back by 0 bases and J by 3 bases. CDR3 sequence: CASSQETSGNLYNEQFF. CDR3 nucleotide sequence: TGTGCCAGCAGCCAAGAGACTAGCGGTAACCTCTACAATGAGCAGTTCTTC.